This T cell receptor (beta chain) was sequenced during a study of technical replicates of blood from a few donors. V was pared by 0 bases and J by 1 base, with 6 bases between. The CDR3 spans 14 residues. CDR1 and CDR2 (germline): LGHNA, YNFKEQ. The repertoire was sequenced with immunoSEQ multiplex PCR; TCRdb's copy has only in-frame clones and lacks some. The table lists some 73,000 clones, 90% to 95% of them singletons. This receptor was obtained from a human donor in good health. Some clones in this sample may be carry-over from other donors' samples. What was sequenced was PBMCs. The gene calls are TRBV4-2 and TRBJ1-1; unclear D gene. The DNA for the CDR3 is TGTGCCAGCAGCCAAGACGAGGGGAACACTGAAGCTTTCTTT. Its translation is CASSQDEGNTEAFF.